These 20 T cell receptor beta chains were sequenced from one sample in a study of cytomegalovirus exposure and HLA in healthy donors. The PCR contained 60 Vbeta and 13 Jbeta primers. Produced via immunoSEQ multiplex PCR; TCRdb's table is partial and in-frame only. This repertoire includes about 65,000 clones. Sequencing was carried out using PBMCs. The receptor set was obtained from a boy younger than 18 in good health and CMV-seronegative.

V and J are TRBV4-3 and TRBJ2-3; 9 nucleotides agree with TRBD1. Trimming at V came to 4 bases and at J to 4 bases, leaving 6 bases not matched to a gene. From germline, CDR1 is LGHNA and CDR2 YSLEER. The CDR3 loop spans 15 amino acids. This CDR3 is CASSPQGAGADTQYF. CDR3 nucleotides: TGCGCCAGCAGCCCACAGGGGGCGGGCGCAGATACGCAGTATTTT.

This chain links TRBV10-3 with TRBJ1-3; D may be TRBD1 (6 bases). The V gene's germline CDR1 is ENHRY and CDR2 SYGVKD. CDR3 length: 14 amino acids. V was cut by 11 bases and J by 0 bases, with 14 bases left in between. Here the CDR3 reads CAVRGGFSGNTIYF. DNA for the CDR3: TGTGCCGTTCGAGGGGGTTTCTCTGGAAACACCATATATTTT.

CDR3 bases: TGTGCCAGCAGCTTGGCGGCTCAGCAGCCCCAGCATTTT. It encodes CASSLAAQQPQHF. This chain links TRBV11-2 with TRBJ1-5; D unresolved. This CDR3 is 13 amino acids long. The ends were cut back, 3 bases at V and 7 bases at J, with 10 bases in the middle. The germline CDR1 and CDR2 sequences are SGHAT and FQNNGV.

The rearrangement joins TRBV7-2 to TRBJ2-7, with 9 nucleotides matching TRBD2. The trim removed 5 bases at V and 2 bases at J, leaving 4 bases unmatched. Germline loops: CDR1 SGHTA, CDR2 FQGNSA. This CDR3 is 14 amino acids long. The CDR3 DNA sequence: TGTGCCAGCAGCGAGGCGGGAGGGCCCTACGAGCAGTACTTC. It translates to CASSEAGGPYEQYF.

This CDR3 reads CASSTPGQGAYEQYF. In nucleotides, the CDR3 is TGTGCCAGCAGCACACCGGGACAGGGGGCCTACGAGCAGTACTTC. The chain recombines TRBV5-4 with TRBJ2-7; TRBD1 matches at 11 bases. This CDR3 is built from 15 residues. Germline-derived CDR1 and CDR2 are SGHNT and YYREEE (reference sequence). J lost 2 bases, V lost 4 bases, and 5 bases had no gene match.

This sequence joins TRBV7-9 and TRBJ2-2, with TRBD1 identical over 11 bases. J was trimmed by 7 bases and V by 6 bases; bases with no gene match: 4. The CDR3 covers 14 residues. The germline V gene encodes CDR1 SEHNR and CDR2 FQNEAQ (reference sequence). The CDR3 reads CASSGQGAGGELFF. In DNA form, the CDR3 reads TGTGCCAGCAGTGGACAGGGGGCAGGCGGGGAGCTGTTTTTT.

This chain uses TRBV7-2 with TRBJ1-1; weak D call: TRBD1 (6 bases). The CDR3 is 13 amino acids. CDR1 and CDR2 (germline): SGHTA, FQGNSA. Deletions cut 5 bases from V and 5 bases from J, with 12 bases between. In DNA form, the CDR3 reads TGTGCCAGCAGCCAGGGGATGGGGACTGAAGCTTTCTTT. Protein sequence: CASSQGMGTEAFF.

The chain uses TRBV27 and TRBJ1-1; 8 bases line up with TRBD1. This CDR3 region has 15 residues. Germline V gene data show CDR1 as MNHEY and CDR2 as SMNVEV (reference sequence). Trimming at V came to 3 bases and at J to 8 bases, leaving 11 bases not matched to a gene. DNA of the CDR3: TGTGCCAGCAGTTTCCGGACAGGGACAGTGCGGGAAGCTTTCTTT. Protein product: CASSFRTGTVREAFF.

The rearrangement links TRBV6-5 to TRBJ2-1; TRBD2 might be the D (6 bases). The V gene lost 6 bases and the J gene lost 0 bases, with 9 bases spanning the gap. CDR1 is MNHEY, CDR2 SVGAGI, per germline. CDR3 length: 14 residues. Written as DNA, the CDR3 is TGTGCCAGCAGCCGGGGGAGCTCCTACAATGAGCAGTTCTTC. The encoded protein is CASSRGSSYNEQFF.

The rearrangement joins TRBV6-1 to TRBJ2-2; TRBD1 matches 9 bases. From germline, CDR1 is MNHNS and CDR2 SASEGT. V lost 10 bases, J lost 7 bases, and 7 bases stayed unmatched. The CDR3 sequence is 13 residues long. CDR3 nucleotide sequence: TGTGCCACCGGGACAGGGCATATCGGGGAGCTGTTTTTT. Amino acid sequence: CATGTGHIGELFF.

The V and J genes are TRBV12-5 and TRBJ2-3, with D tentatively TRBD1 (5 bases). The CDR3 is 12 residues long. V was pared by 1 base and J by 7 bases, with 6 bases between. Germline V gene lookup returns CDR1 LGHNT and CDR2 FRNRAP. For the CDR3, the DNA is TGTGCTAGTGGTTTGGGACAGAATACGCAGTATTTT. It specifies CASGLGQNTQYF.

The CDR3 protein is CASNQQGGQQGYGYTF. The DNA of the CDR3 is TGTGCCAGCAACCAACAAGGGGGACAACAGGGATATGGCTACACCTTC. The chain links TRBV2 to TRBJ1-2; D perhaps matches TRBD1 (6 bases). Trimming cost V 7 bases and J 5 bases, with 23 bases left between them. In germline, CDR1 is SNHLY, CDR2 FYNNEI. This CDR3 comprises 16 residues.

The chain recombines TRBV19 with TRBJ2-5; D is unclear. V lost 4 bases, J lost 6 bases, and 12 bases lay in between. The CDR3 length is 13 residues. Germline loops: CDR1 LNHDA, CDR2 SQIVND (reference sequence). CDR3 loop: CASSTNQEQTQYF. CDR3 sequence (DNA): TGTGCCAGTAGTACAAATCAGGAACAGACCCAGTACTTC.

The rearrangement links TRBV7-3 to TRBJ2-1; D is perhaps TRBD2 (6 bases). The CDR3 runs 15 residues. Trimming shortened V by 5 bases and J by 4 bases, and 15 bases separated the two germline ends. Germline values: CDR1 SGHTA, CDR2 FQGTGA. The CDR3 protein is CASSPGGSVYNEQFF. CDR3 coding DNA: TGTGCCAGCAGCCCCGGAGGGAGCGTTTACAATGAGCAGTTCTTC.

V gene TRBV19 combines with J gene TRBJ1-1; 9 bases fit TRBD1. This CDR3 comprises 16 residues. Per the germline V gene, CDR1 is LNHDA and CDR2 is SQIVND (reference sequence). V lost 4 bases to trimming and J lost 4 bases; unmatched junction nucleotides: 10. The CDR3 nucleotides read TGTGCCAGTAGTAGACTTGACGGGACAGGGTCCACTGAAGCTTTCTTT. It yields the protein CASSRLDGTGSTEAFF.

The rearrangement uses TRBV6-5 and TRBJ1-1; the D gene is possibly TRBD1 (5 bases). Germline CDR1 is MNHEY and CDR2 is SVGAGI. The CDR3 runs 14 residues. Trimming removed 5 bases from V and 3 bases from J, with 13 bases in between. The CDR3 sequence: CASSDGGVDTEAFF. The CDR3 DNA follows: TGTGCCAGCAGTGACGGAGGGGTTGACACTGAAGCTTTCTTT.

The CDR3 loop is CASSPRREGYNEQFF. CDR3 DNA sequence: TGTGCCAGTAGTCCTCGGCGGGAGGGCTACAATGAGCAGTTCTTC. The J gene is TRBJ2-1, the V gene TRBV19; 9 nucleotides match TRBD2. Trimming removed 5 bases from V and 3 bases from J; junction bases left unmatched: 5. Per the germline V gene, CDR1 is LNHDA and CDR2 is SQIVND (reference sequence). This CDR3 comprises 15 residues.

The V and J genes are TRBV6-5 and TRBJ2-7; D possibly corresponds to TRBD2 (6 bases). The CDR3 extends over 15 amino acids. In germline, CDR1 is MNHEY, CDR2 SVGAGI. Between the trimmed V and J ends, which lost 4 bases and 2 bases, there was a span of 15 bases. The CDR3 sequence: CASSLGGTRTYEQYF. In DNA, the CDR3 is TGTGCCAGCAGTTTAGGCGGGACTCGTACCTACGAGCAGTACTTC.

The chain uses TRBV10-3 and TRBJ1-1; possible D gene TRBD1, 5 bases. V lost 6 bases and J lost 3, with 8 bases in between. The CDR3 sequence is 12 residues long. Germline V CDR1 and CDR2: ENHRY, SYGVKD. This CDR3 reads CAIRTGDTEAFF. In nucleotides, the CDR3 is TGTGCCATCAGAACAGGCGACACTGAAGCTTTCTTT.

The chain carries TRBV7-8 and TRBJ1-1, with a possible D match to TRBD1 (5 bases). The CDR3 extends over 15 amino acids. The V gene lost 2 bases and the J gene lost 3 bases, with 13 bases spanning the gap. Germline V lookup: CDR1 SGHVS, CDR2 FQNEAQ. The CDR3 spells CASSLSGLRDTEAFF. CDR3 coding DNA: TGTGCCAGCAGCTTATCGGGCCTCAGGGACACTGAAGCTTTCTTT. Full variable domain (rest looked up from reference TRBV7-8 and TRBJ1-1): GAGVSQSPRYKVAKRGQDVALRCDPISGHVSLFWYQQALGQGPEFLTYFQNEAQLDKSGLPSDRFFAERPEGSVSTLKIQRTQQEDSAVYLCASSLSGLRDTEAFFGQGTRLTVV.